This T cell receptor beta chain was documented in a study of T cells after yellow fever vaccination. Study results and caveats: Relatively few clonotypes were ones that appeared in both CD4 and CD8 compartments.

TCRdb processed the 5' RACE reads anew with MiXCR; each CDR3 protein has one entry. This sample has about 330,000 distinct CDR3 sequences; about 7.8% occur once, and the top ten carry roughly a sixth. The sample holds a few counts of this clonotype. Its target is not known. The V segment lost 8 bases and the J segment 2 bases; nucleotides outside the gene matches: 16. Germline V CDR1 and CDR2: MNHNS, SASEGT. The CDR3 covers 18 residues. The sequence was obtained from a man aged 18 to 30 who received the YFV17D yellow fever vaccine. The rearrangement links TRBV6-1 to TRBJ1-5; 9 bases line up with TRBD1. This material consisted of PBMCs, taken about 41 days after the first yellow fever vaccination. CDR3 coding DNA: TGTGCCAGCGGGAGACTTGGGACAGGGACGACTGGCAATCAGCCCCAGCATTTT. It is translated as CASGRLGTGTTGNQPQHF.